This T cell receptor (beta chain) was sequenced in a study of cytomegalovirus exposure and HLA in healthy donors. Study findings and constraints: Among TCR beta chains, those listed as cytomegalovirus-associated numbered under 200. Reported performance of the classifier showed diagnosis of cytomegalovirus status with high specificity and sensitivity. As confirmed in vitro, a few CMV-associated chains were specific for CMV antigens. Most TCR sequences were uncommon, yet certain public TCRs appeared in many donors.

Comment on this clone: As yet, its antigen is unknown.

Trimming cost V 10 bases and J 7 bases; bases outside gene matches: 12. This CDR3 contains 15 residues. Germline V gives CDR1 MNHEY, CDR2 SMNVEV (reference sequence). Here immunoSEQ multiplex PCR was the method, and the copy in TCRdb shows in-frame clones only, minus some. The sample contains 95,000 to 150,000 clones, 94% of which appear only once. Material for sequencing was PBMCs. The sequence was collected from a woman aged 18 to 35 in good health and CMV-seronegative. The V call is TRBV27, the J call TRBJ2-1, with TRBD2 matching 11 bases. This chain's CDR3 is CATYSGGAVRNEQFF. CDR3 bases: TGTGCCACCTATAGCGGGGGGGCCGTTAGGAATGAGCAGTTCTTC.